This T cell receptor (beta chain) came from a study of T cells in tuberculosis. Study-level background: This South African cohort compared adolescents with or without latent tuberculosis against adults with active tuberculosis.

TCRdb's table, derived via immunoSEQ multiplex PCR, lists solely in-frame clones and lacks some. Of some 49,000 clones listed, over 90% are singletons. The length of the CDR3 is 13 residues. The germline CDR1 and CDR2 sequences are SGHRS and YFSETQ. Trimming left V 0 bases short and J 3 bases short, with 6 bases between. Time point meaning: new active TB diagnosis, blood taken before or within 7 days of starting treatment. Each patient had positive sputum smear microscopy and/or positive culture. Each donor contributed 85,000 to 100,000 T cells on average, unsorted. The TCR originated in an adult with tuberculosis. V usage is TRBV5-1 and J usage is TRBJ2-5; tentatively, D is TRBD2 (5 bases). The sequencing here drew on PBMCs, taken at tuberculosis diagnosis. The CDR3 loop is CASSLAGKETQYF. The CDR3 nucleotides read TGCGCCAGCAGCTTGGCCGGGAAAGAGACCCAGTACTTC.